This T cell receptor beta chain is drawn from a study of blood T cells in healthy people across ages (dated by TCRdb to the mid-2010s). With regard to the full study: In model experiments, roughly one uniquely barcoded TCR beta cDNA molecule per two T cells was captured by template switching. Age-related changes in TCR beta repertoire diversity were measured in the study by deep sequencing normalized with unique cDNA molecular identifiers. The donors were split into four age groups: young (average about 15 years), middle-aged (around 37), aged (approximately 60) and long-lived (roughly 88). To avoid experimental bias, donors of different ages were spread randomly across the sequencing lanes. For two donors (one aged 18 to 29 and one aged 80 or older), the study analyzed two additional independent replicas of 1 million unique cDNA reads from the same blood draw. Paper-wide results and their limitations: Total diversity estimates from one million sequenced T cells were considered lower bounds and underestimates. The long-lived group showed more naive CD4+ T cells, fewer expanded clones and increased TCR diversity than the aged group, suggesting age selection. Because profiling used bulk unsorted PBMCs, naive and antigen-experienced compartments could not be compared conclusively. The CMV infection status of donors was not known, potentially confounding age-related changes in expanded clonotypes. There was a strong correlation between observed TCR beta diversity and the percentage of naive T cells measured by flow cytometry. Observed TCR beta diversity per million T cells fell roughly linearly with age, and a significant reduction was already apparent by age about 36.

Library method: 5' RACE. Sequenced on an Illumina HiSeq 2500. The second PCR ran for roughly 6 to 11 cycles and used a J-beta primer mix along with a sample-barcoded 5' primer. Each TCR beta cDNA molecule received a unique molecular identifier from a template-switch 5' adaptor carrying 12 random nucleotides. Each sample yielded at least 2.5 million CDR3-containing paired-end reads. All of the RNA was converted into first-strand cDNA using the Mint cDNA synthesis kit, with a TRBC-specific oligonucleotide serving as the primer. Following uracil-DNA glycosylase treatment, all cDNA underwent a first 18-cycle PCR with the universal primers M1SS and BC2_uni_R. On the authors' methods: For normalization, 1 million high-quality reads were randomly selected from each sample, with every read carrying a distinct molecular identifier. Reads sharing molecular identifiers were discarded rather than binned into consensus sequences. MiTCR, run with a Q25 quality threshold and the strictest error-elimination algorithm, handled CDR3 identification, clonotype clustering and error correction. A nonparametric unseen species model with Euler transformation was used to estimate a lower bound on total TCR beta diversity. Clones were called with MiXCR by TCRdb after fastp trimmed the public reads at Q25, and only in-frame beta chains were retained. CDR3 protein sequences are deduplicated, and each keeps its most common genes and DNA. These V and J calls are TCRdb output, not the study's own analysis. Across this sample there are 700,000 to 900,000 distinct CDR3 sequences, with roughly 50% seen only once. Of the sample, roughly 37% falls within the top ten clones.

The donors were a few dozen Caucasian individuals from Russia, aged roughly 6 to 100 years, who were systemically healthy. Each donor gave ten milliliters of peripheral blood, collected into EDTA-treated Vacutainer tubes. Ficoll-Paque density-gradient centrifugation was used to isolate PBMCs, with at least 6.5 million per sample. Total RNA, at least 6 micrograms per sample, was extracted from PBMCs with Trizol reagent. Naive CD45RAhigh/CD27high T cell percentages were measured by flow cytometry on a PBMC aliquot from every donor. On this clonotype itself: The antigen this receptor binds is unknown. The record has no base qualities; no much larger clone is one base away.

The CDR3 contains 18 residues, cysteine and phenylalanine counted. Just CDR3 DNA is preserved here, 54 bases in frame from base 1. CDR1 is given as ENHRY and CDR2 as SYGVKD, both from the germline V gene. V and J are truncated by 0 bases and 0 bases respectively, leaving an intervening sequence of 15 bases. This clonotype was obtained from a man aged 80 or over in good health. Sequencing was performed on blood. The rearrangement joined TRBV10-3 to TRBJ2-1; a confident D gene designation cannot be given. The CDR3 is CAISESPLGAYSYNEQFF. The nucleotide sequence is TGTGCCATCAGTGAGTCCCCCCTAGGAGCTTACTCCTACAATGAGCAGTTCTTC.